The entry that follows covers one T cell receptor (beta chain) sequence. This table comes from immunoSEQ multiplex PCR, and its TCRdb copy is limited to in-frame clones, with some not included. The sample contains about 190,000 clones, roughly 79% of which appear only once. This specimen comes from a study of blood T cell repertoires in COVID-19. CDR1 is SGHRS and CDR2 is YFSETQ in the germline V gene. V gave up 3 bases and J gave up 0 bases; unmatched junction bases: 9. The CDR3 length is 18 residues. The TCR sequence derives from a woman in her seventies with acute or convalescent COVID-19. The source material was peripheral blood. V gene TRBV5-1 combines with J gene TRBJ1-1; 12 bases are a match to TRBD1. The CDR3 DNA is TGCGCCAGCAGCTCGGATCCGGGACAGGGGGCCTTGAACACTGAAGCTTTCTTT. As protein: CASSSDPGQGALNTEAFF.